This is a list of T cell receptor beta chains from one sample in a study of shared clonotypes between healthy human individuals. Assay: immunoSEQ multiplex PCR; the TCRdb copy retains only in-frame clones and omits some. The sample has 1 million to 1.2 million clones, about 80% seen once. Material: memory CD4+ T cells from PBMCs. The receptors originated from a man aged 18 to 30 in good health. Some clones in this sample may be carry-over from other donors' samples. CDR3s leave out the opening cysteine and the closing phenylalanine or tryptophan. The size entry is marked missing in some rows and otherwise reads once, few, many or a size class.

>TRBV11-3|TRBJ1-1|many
ASSFGPITEAF
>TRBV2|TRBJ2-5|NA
ASSESRETQY
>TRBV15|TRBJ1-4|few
ATGLQGTNEKLF
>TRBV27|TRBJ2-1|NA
ASSLLPTRYNEQF
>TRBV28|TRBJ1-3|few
ASSTPTSSGNTIY
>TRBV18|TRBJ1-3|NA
ASSPRQDVGNTIY
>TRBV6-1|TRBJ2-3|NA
ASTPFRDLTDTQY
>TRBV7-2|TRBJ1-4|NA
ASSLWREKLF
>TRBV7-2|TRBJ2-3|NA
ASSLAQRGTDTQY
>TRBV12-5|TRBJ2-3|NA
ASGLQGADTQY
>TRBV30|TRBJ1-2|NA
AWRPTGGGYGYT
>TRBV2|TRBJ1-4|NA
ASSIIRPDEKLF
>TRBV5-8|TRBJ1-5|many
ASSLLGQGSRQPQH
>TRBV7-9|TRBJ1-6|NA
ASSLDDRGNTPLH
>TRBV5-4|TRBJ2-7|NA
ASSLQGTGAYEQY
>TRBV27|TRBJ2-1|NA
ASSTRLAGGNEQF
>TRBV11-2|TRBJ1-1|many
ASSLVPGPNTEAF
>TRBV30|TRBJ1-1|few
AWKKTSNTEAF
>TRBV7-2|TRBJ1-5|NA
ASSLVGGRGYQPQH
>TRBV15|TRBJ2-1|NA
ATSRAEAYEQF
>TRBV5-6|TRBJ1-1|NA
ASSLRQVMNTEAF
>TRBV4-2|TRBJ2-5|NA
ASSQGVAMTSGEETQY
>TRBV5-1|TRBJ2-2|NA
ASSPRRGAQYAGELF
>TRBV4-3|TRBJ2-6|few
ASSQVRGQGSGANVLT